These 27 T cell receptor beta chains were sequenced from one sample in a study of shared clonotypes between healthy human individuals (TCRdb year 2020). Library prep was done by the immunoSEQ multiplex PCR assay. Here the immuneACCESS table is served through TCRdb, limited to in-frame sequences with V and J called. Missing clones are a known gap in these copies; in checked studies unresolved V genes cover under half, and the rest lacks a known reason. The sample data list hundreds of thousands of clones, and approximately 79% of these were observed just once. The ten largest make up about 1.8% of the sample. The sample consisted of memory CD4+ T cells sorted from blood. The meaning of the sample's cell subset or site label: CD45RA-negative fraction. The origin of the receptors is a woman aged 25 to 39 in good health.

As for this clone: The same CDR3 arises from other DNA sequences in this sample as well. V and J are TRBV28 and TRBJ2-2; D not resolved. V was cut by 3 bases and J by 4 bases, with 3 bases left in between. The CDR3 length is 12 residues. The V gene's germline CDR1 is MDHEN and CDR2 SYDVKM. CDR3 sequence: CASSLITGELFF. The DNA for the CDR3 is TGTGCCAGCAGTTTGATCACCGGGGAGCTGTTTTTT. Combining the CDR3 with reference TRBV28 and TRBJ2-2 gives the whole variable domain DVKVTQSSRYLVKRTGEKVFLECVQDMDHENMFWYRQDPGLGLRLIYFSYDVKMKEKGDIPEGYSVSREKKERFSLILESASTNQTSMYLCASSLITGELFFGEGSRLTVL.

The sample holds one count of this clone. The chain recombines TRBV28 with TRBJ2-7; the D call may be TRBD1 or TRBD2 (6 bases each). CDR1 MDHEN and CDR2 SYDVKM come from the germline V gene. With 9 bases removed from V and 6 bases from J, the gap between germline ends came to 15 bases. The CDR3 is 12 amino acids. CDR3 nucleotide sequence: TGTGCCAGTGGTGGGGGGCTGGGCGAGCAGTACTTC. Translating gives CASGGGLGEQYF. The full variable domain, its missing parts supplied by reference TRBV28 and TRBJ2-7, is DVKVTQSSRYLVKRTGEKVFLECVQDMDHENMFWYRQDPGLGLRLIYFSYDVKMKEKGDIPEGYSVSREKKERFSLILESASTNQTSMYLCASGGGLGEQYFGPGTRLTVT.

The chain has TRBV6-5 and TRBJ2-3; TRBD2 is a possible D gene (5 bases). CDR1 and CDR2 (germline): MNHEY, SVGAGI. The CDR3 totals 15 residues. V was pared by 6 bases and J by 0 bases, with 13 bases between. DNA for the CDR3: TGTGCCAGCAGCAATACTAGAAAGAGCACAGATACGCAGTATTTT. Amino acid sequence: CASSNTRKSTDTQYF.

The CDR3 bases are TGTGCCAGCAGCCCCTTGCCCCATCAGCCCCAGCATTTT. Translation: CASSPLPHQPQHF. The chain recombines TRBV7-8 with TRBJ1-5; D gene uncertain. Germline lookup yields CDR1 SGHVS and CDR2 FQNEAQ. CDR3 length: 13 amino acids. Deletions cut 5 bases from V and 5 bases from J, with 10 bases between.

This clone was picked up a small number of times. The V gene is TRBV30, the J gene TRBJ1-5; D remains ambiguous. The CDR3 has 14 residues. CDR1 is GTSNPN and CDR2 is SVGIG in the germline V gene (reference sequence). V dropped 2 bases and J dropped 2 bases, with 10 bases sitting between them. The CDR3 sequence is CAWSHQDRNQPQHF. Written as DNA, the CDR3 is TGTGCCTGGAGTCACCAAGACCGCAATCAGCCCCAGCATTTT.

The chain is built from TRBV11-2 and TRBJ2-2; the match to TRBD1 covers 7 bases. V dropped 3 bases and J dropped 0; count of bases not matched to a gene: 7. The CDR3 is made up of 17 amino acids. Germline V CDR1 and CDR2: SGHAT, FQNNGV. Written as DNA, the CDR3 is TGTGCCAGCAGCTTTCTACAGGGGATCGCGAACACCGGGGAGCTGTTTTTT. This codes for CASSFLQGIANTGELFF.

The CDR3 DNA is TGCAGTGCGCGAACCGAGGGGGAGCAGTACTTC. It is translated as CSARTEGEQYF. This rearrangement joins TRBV20-1 to TRBJ2-7; either TRBD1 or TRBD2 may supply D (5 bases each). Trimming stripped 6 bases from V and 7 bases from J, with 13 bases between. The CDR3 contains 11 residues. Germline V CDR1 and CDR2: DFQATT, SNEGSKA (reference sequence).

The chain couples TRBV29-1 to TRBJ2-7; 13 bases match TRBD2. CDR1 SQVTM and CDR2 ANQGSEA come from the germline V gene. This CDR3 has 16 residues. V was pared by 5 bases and J by 6 bases, with 13 bases of the junction left unmatched. The CDR3, as DNA: TGCAGCGTTTTTGGACTAGCGGGAGAGGAGATGCGCGAGCAGTACTTC. Encoded protein: CSVFGLAGEEMREQYF.

A few counts support this clone. This sequence joins TRBV6-5 and TRBJ2-7; D might be TRBD2 (5 bases). The CDR3 totals 13 residues. The V and J ends lost 2 bases and 6 bases respectively, with 11 bases between them. The V gene's germline CDR1 is MNHEY and CDR2 SVGAGI. In nucleotides, the CDR3 is TGTGCCAGCAGTTACACCCCCAGCGGCGAGCAGTACTTC. It is translated as CASSYTPSGEQYF.

The genes are TRBV28 and TRBJ2-7; weak D call: TRBD2 (5 bases). CDR1 and CDR2 from the germline V gene are MDHEN and SYDVKM. V lost 11 bases, J lost 6 bases, and 17 bases lay in between. This CDR3 region has 12 residues. CDR3 protein: CAAPPAGFEQYF. The CDR3, as DNA: TGTGCCGCCCCCCCGGCGGGCTTCGAGCAGTACTTC. Full variable domain (outside the CDR3, taken from reference TRBV28 and TRBJ2-7): DVKVTQSSRYLVKRTGEKVFLECVQDMDHENMFWYRQDPGLGLRLIYFSYDVKMKEKGDIPEGYSVSREKKERFSLILESASTNQTSMYLCAAPPAGFEQYFGPGTRLTVT.

V usage is TRBV2 and J usage is TRBJ2-7; D perhaps matches TRBD2 (5 bases). The CDR3 spans 13 residues. Per the germline V gene, CDR1 is SNHLY and CDR2 is FYNNEI. V shed 6 bases and J shed 5 bases, with 14 bases lying between them. CDR3 sequence reads: CASRAPPGDEQYF. The CDR3 bases are TGTGCCAGCAGGGCTCCGCCCGGGGACGAGCAGTACTTC. The full variable domain, with the rest looked up from reference TRBV2 and TRBJ2-7, is EPEVTQTPSHQVTQMGQEVILRCVPISNHLYFYWYRQILGQKVEFLVSFYNNEISEKSEIFDDQFSVERPDGSNFTLKIRSTKLEDSAMYFCASRAPPGDEQYFGPGTRLTVT.

The rearrangement links TRBV10-2 to TRBJ2-7; D is perhaps TRBD2 (6 bases). Germline CDR1 WSHSY, CDR2 SAAADI. V was shortened by 8 bases and J by 3 bases, with 20 bases between the two germline ends. The length of the CDR3 is 15 residues. CDR3 sequence: CASGPHPGGLYEQYF. The CDR3 DNA reads TGCGCCAGCGGACCCCACCCCGGAGGGCTCTACGAGCAGTACTTC.

J is TRBJ1-4 and V is TRBV20-1; weak D call: TRBD1 (6 bases). The CDR3 length is 11 residues. The ends were cut back, 6 bases at V and 16 bases at J, with 18 bases in the middle. The germline gives CDR1 DFQATT, CDR2 SNEGSKA (reference sequence). CDR3 nucleotide sequence: TGCAGTGCCAAACAGGGACCGGTGGCGTTTTTT. Protein sequence: CSAKQGPVAFF.

This sequence joins TRBV6-1 and TRBJ2-7; 7 bases agree with TRBD1. J lost 2 bases, V lost 2 bases, and 9 bases had no gene match. There are 16 residues in the CDR3. Germline V CDR1 and CDR2: MNHNS, SASEGT. This CDR3 is CASSEKDRVSTYEQYF. The CDR3 DNA follows: TGTGCCAGCAGTGAAAAAGACAGGGTTAGCACCTACGAGCAGTACTTC.

The genes are TRBV11-2 and TRBJ1-1, with D possibly TRBD1 on 6 matching bases. Germline CDR1 SGHAT, CDR2 FQNNGV. V lost 3 bases, J lost 0 bases, and 14 bases lay in between. CDR3 length: 16 amino acids. CDR3 protein: CASSFVRGGMNTEAFF. DNA for the CDR3: TGTGCCAGCAGCTTTGTCAGGGGAGGGATGAACACTGAAGCTTTCTTT. Using reference TRBV11-2 and TRBJ1-1 for the parts outside the CDR3, the full variable domain is EAGVAQSPRYKIIEKRQSVAFWCNPISGHATLYWYQQILGQGPKLLIQFQNNGVVDDSQLPKDRFSAERLKGVDSTLKIQPAKLEDSAVYLCASSFVRGGMNTEAFFGQGTRLTVV.

This clone was observed a single time. The chain employs TRBV5-4 and TRBJ2-2; D not resolved. This CDR3 has 14 amino acids. Trimming pared 1 base from V and 1 base from J, leaving 5 bases between. Germline-derived CDR1 and CDR2 are SGHNT and YYREEE (reference sequence). The CDR3 here is CASSLSKNTGELFF. DNA of the CDR3: TGTGCCAGCAGCTTGTCCAAGAACACCGGGGAGCTGTTTTTT. Filled out from reference TRBV5-4 and TRBJ2-2, the complete variable domain reads ETGVTQSPTHLIKTRGQQVTLRCSSQSGHNTVSWYQQALGQGPQFIFQYYREEENGRGNFPPRFSGLQFPNYSSELNVNALELDDSALYLCASSLSKNTGELFFGEGSRLTVL.

The chain is built from TRBV27 and TRBJ1-1; TRBD1 is a possible D gene (6 bases). The CDR3 has 14 residues. The V gene lost 3 bases and the J gene lost 2 bases, with 10 bases spanning the gap. From germline, CDR1 is MNHEY and CDR2 SMNVEV (reference sequence). CDR3 sequence reads: CASSFGGFNTEAFF. The CDR3 bases are TGTGCCAGCAGTTTCGGGGGCTTCAACACTGAAGCTTTCTTT.

The chain uses TRBV2 and TRBJ2-7; D gene uncertain. Germline CDR1 and CDR2: SNHLY and FYNNEI. V lost 7 bases and J lost 0, with 4 bases in between. The CDR3 extends over 11 amino acids. The CDR3 sequence: CASTGSYEQYF. The CDR3 coding sequence is TGTGCCAGCACAGGCTCCTACGAGCAGTACTTC. The full variable domain, in which reference TRBV2 and TRBJ2-7 provide the parts outside the CDR3, is EPEVTQTPSHQVTQMGQEVILRCVPISNHLYFYWYRQILGQKVEFLVSFYNNEISEKSEIFDDQFSVERPDGSNFTLKIRSTKLEDSAMYFCASTGSYEQYFGPGTRLTVT.

In this sample, this clone turned up many times. The V and J genes are TRBV19 and TRBJ1-1, with D unresolved. The V gene's germline CDR1 is LNHDA and CDR2 SQIVND (reference sequence). The CDR3 contains 13 residues. Trimming shortened V by 5 bases and J by 1 base, and 8 bases separated the two germline ends. The CDR3 nucleotides are TGTGCCAGTAGTTCCAACGGGAACACTGAAGCTTTCTTT. It encodes CASSSNGNTEAFF.

This chain's CDR3 is CASSDQGSGSAYNEQFF. The CDR3 DNA is TGTGCCAGCAGTGATCAAGGTAGCGGGAGTGCATACAATGAGCAGTTCTTC. V usage is TRBV25-1 and J usage is TRBJ2-1, with TRBD2 identical over 9 bases. J lost 4 bases, V lost 3 bases, and 10 bases had no gene match. This CDR3 spans 17 amino acids. Germline CDR1 reads MGHDK; CDR2 reads SYGVNS. The variable domain in full, completed from reference TRBV25-1 and TRBJ2-1, reads EADIYQTPRYLVIGTGKKITLECSQTMGHDKMYWYQQDPGMELHLIHYSYGVNSTEKGDLSSESTVSRIRTEHFPLTLESARPSHTSQYLCASSDQGSGSAYNEQFFGPGTRLTVL.

This clone was found a few times. The rearrangement joins TRBV19 to TRBJ2-3; TRBD2 aligns across 12 bases. V gave up 4 bases and J gave up 5 bases; unmatched junction bases: 10. The CDR3 extends over 17 amino acids. Per germline, CDR1 LNHDA and CDR2 SQIVND (reference sequence). CDR3 protein: CASSSARTSGKQDTQYF. DNA for the CDR3: TGTGCCAGTAGTAGCGCCCGGACTAGCGGGAAACAAGATACGCAGTATTTT. Full variable domain (rest looked up from reference TRBV19 and TRBJ2-3): DGGITQSPKYLFRKEGQNVTLSCEQNLNHDAMYWYRQDPGQGLRLIYYSQIVNDFQKGDIAEGYSVSREKKESFPLTVTSAQKNPTAFYLCASSSARTSGKQDTQYFGPGTRLTVL.

V gene TRBV6-1 combines with J gene TRBJ2-7, with 10 bases identical to TRBD1. CDR1 and CDR2 (germline): MNHNS, SASEGT. CDR3 length equals 15 residues. The trim removed 4 bases at V and 5 bases at J, leaving 8 bases unmatched. In nucleotides, the CDR3 is TGTGCCAGCAGTGGACAGGGGGCTAGTGGCGACGAGCAGTACTTC. This translates into CASSGQGASGDEQYF.

The chain has TRBV27 and TRBJ1-2, with 11 bases aligning to TRBD1. The trim removed 3 bases at V and 3 bases at J, leaving 3 bases unmatched. In germline, CDR1 is MNHEY, CDR2 SMNVEV (reference sequence). This CDR3 contains 15 residues. CDR3 loop: CASSFGTGGDYGYTF. The CDR3 DNA is TGTGCCAGCAGTTTTGGGACAGGGGGTGACTATGGCTACACCTTC.

The CDR3 nucleotides read TGTGCCAGTGGACAGGTTAGCTCCTACGAGCAGTACTTC. It specifies CASGQVSSYEQYF. The V gene is TRBV2, the J gene TRBJ2-7; TRBD1 agrees at 7 bases. Trimming at V came to 9 bases and at J to 0 bases, leaving 5 bases not matched to a gene. Per germline, CDR1 SNHLY and CDR2 FYNNEI. The CDR3 loop spans 13 amino acids.

The chain carries TRBV6-6 and TRBJ2-3; 8 nucleotides align to TRBD2. This CDR3 contains 16 residues. The germline gives CDR1 MNHNY, CDR2 SVGAGI (reference sequence). V trimming: 8 bases; J trimming: 2 bases; junction bases outside the gene matches: 12. The CDR3 is CASSDPRREATDTQYF. Written as DNA, the CDR3 is TGTGCCAGCTCCGACCCGAGGCGGGAGGCCACAGATACGCAGTATTTT.

As to this clone: A much larger clonotype is one base distant, so this may be a read error. The chain is built from TRBV7-9 and TRBJ1-5; D remains ambiguous. The CDR3 runs to 12 residues. Germline-derived CDR1 and CDR2 are SEHNR and FQNEAQ (reference sequence). The V gene lost 3 bases and the J gene lost 5 bases, with 5 bases spanning the gap. The CDR3: CASSFGDQPQHF. In DNA form, the CDR3 reads TGTGCCAGCAGCTTCGGGGATCAGCCCCAGCATTTT.

A note on this clone: Other nucleotide sequences from this sample produce the same CDR3. This chain connects TRBV5-1 to TRBJ2-5; 8 positions agree with TRBD2. The germline V gene has CDR1 SGHRS and CDR2 YFSETQ. CDR3 size: 14 residues. Trimming at V came to 4 bases and at J to 5 bases, leaving 7 bases not matched to a gene. CDR3 DNA sequence: TGCGCCAGCAGCCCCCCGGGGGGGGGCGAGACCCAGTACTTC. Translating gives CASSPPGGGETQYF. Supplemented by reference TRBV5-1 and TRBJ2-5, the full variable domain reads KAGVTQTPRYLIKTRGQQVTLSCSPISGHRSVSWYQQTPGQGLQFLFEYFSETQRNKGNFPGRFSGRQFSNSRSEMNVSTLELGDSALYLCASSPPGGGETQYFGPGTRLLVL.